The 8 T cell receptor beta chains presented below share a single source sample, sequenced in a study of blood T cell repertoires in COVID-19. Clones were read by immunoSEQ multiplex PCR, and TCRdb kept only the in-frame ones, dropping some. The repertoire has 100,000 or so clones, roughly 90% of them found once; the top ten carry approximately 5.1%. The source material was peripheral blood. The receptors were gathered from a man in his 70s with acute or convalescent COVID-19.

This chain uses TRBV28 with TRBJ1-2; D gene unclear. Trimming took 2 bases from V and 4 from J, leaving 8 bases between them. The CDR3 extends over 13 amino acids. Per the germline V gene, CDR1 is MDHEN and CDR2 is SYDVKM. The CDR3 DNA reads TGTGCCAGCAGTTTAGGAGACCTCTATGGCTACACCTTC. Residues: CASSLGDLYGYTF.

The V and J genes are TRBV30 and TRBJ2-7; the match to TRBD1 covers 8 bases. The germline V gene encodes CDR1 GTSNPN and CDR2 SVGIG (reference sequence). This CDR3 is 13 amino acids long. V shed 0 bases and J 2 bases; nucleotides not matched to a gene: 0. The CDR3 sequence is CAWSVQGAYEQYF. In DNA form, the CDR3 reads TGTGCCTGGAGTGTACAGGGGGCCTACGAGCAGTACTTC.

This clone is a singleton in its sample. CDR3 region: CASSKESRLQETQYF. CDR3 coding DNA: TGTGCCAGCAGCAAAGAGAGCAGACTCCAAGAGACCCAGTACTTC. This rearrangement joins TRBV21-1 to TRBJ2-5; TRBD2, as called in the table, went unchecked against the DNA. TRBV21-1 is noted as a pseudogene. CDR3 length: 15 amino acids.

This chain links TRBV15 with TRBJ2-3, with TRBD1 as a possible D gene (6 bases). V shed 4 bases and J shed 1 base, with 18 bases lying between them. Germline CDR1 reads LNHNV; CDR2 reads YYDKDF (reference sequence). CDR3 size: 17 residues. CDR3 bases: TGTGCCACCAGCACGCGCCCAACAGGGATCCGCACAGATACGCAGTATTTT. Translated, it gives CATSTRPTGIRTDTQYF. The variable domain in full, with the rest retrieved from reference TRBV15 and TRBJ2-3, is DAMVIQNPRYQVTQFGKPVTLSCSQTLNHNVMYWYQQKSSQAPKLLFHYYDKDFNNEADTPDNFQSRRPNTSFCFLDIRSPGLGDTAMYLCATSTRPTGIRTDTQYFGPGTRLTVL.

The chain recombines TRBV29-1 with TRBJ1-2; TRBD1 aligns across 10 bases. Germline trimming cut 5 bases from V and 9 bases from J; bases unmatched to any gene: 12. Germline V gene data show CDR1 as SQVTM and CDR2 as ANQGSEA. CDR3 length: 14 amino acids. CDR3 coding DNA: TGCAGCGTTACCGCCGGGACAGGGGAAAATAGCTACACCTTC. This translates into CSVTAGTGENSYTF.

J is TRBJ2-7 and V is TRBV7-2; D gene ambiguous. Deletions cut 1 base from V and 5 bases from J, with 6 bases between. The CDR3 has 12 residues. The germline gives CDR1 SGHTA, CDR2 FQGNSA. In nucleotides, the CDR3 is TGTGCCAGCAGCTTAGAGAGCCACGAGCAGTACTTC. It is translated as CASSLESHEQYF.

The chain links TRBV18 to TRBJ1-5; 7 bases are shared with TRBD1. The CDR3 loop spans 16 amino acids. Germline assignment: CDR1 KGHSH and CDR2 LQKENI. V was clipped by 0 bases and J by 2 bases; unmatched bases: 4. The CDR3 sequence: CASSPPTGNGNQPQHF. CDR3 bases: TGTGCCAGCTCACCACCGACAGGGAATGGCAATCAGCCCCAGCATTTT.

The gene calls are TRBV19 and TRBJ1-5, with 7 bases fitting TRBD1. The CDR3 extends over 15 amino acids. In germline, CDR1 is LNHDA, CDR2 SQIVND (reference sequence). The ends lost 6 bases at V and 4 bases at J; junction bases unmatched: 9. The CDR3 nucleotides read TGTGCCAGTAGCCCCGGACAGGTGAGAAATCAGCCCCAGCATTTT. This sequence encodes CASSPGQVRNQPQHF.